This T cell receptor (beta chain) was captured by sequencing in a study of T cell changes during pregnancy in multiple sclerosis. Using immunoSEQ multiplex PCR, the repertoire was profiled, and TCRdb retains in-frame clones only, with some absent. The sample records some 70,000 clones, 85% to 95% being singletons. This CDR3 contains 15 residues. CDR1 and CDR2 (germline): LGHNA, YSLEER. Between the trimmed V and J ends, which lost 0 bases and 1 base, there was a span of 9 bases. The sample in question was CD8+ T cells from peripheral blood mononuclear cells, obtained in the third trimester of pregnancy. This sequence originates from a female donor in good health, enrolled as a control in a pregnancy study. This rearrangement joins TRBV4-3 to TRBJ1-1, with D unclear. Here the CDR3 DNA reads TGCGCCAGCAGCCAAGAATCTACGGGGAACACTGAAGCTTTCTTT. Translating gives CASSQESTGNTEAFF.